This TCR beta chain was captured by sequencing in a study of T cells in Graves' hyperthyroidism and ophthalmopathy. Study observations and caveats: Through a model of 13 V-J features, ophthalmopathy was separated from stable hyperthyroidism. Clonotypes that were expanded in thyroid above 0.001 mostly appeared in blood too.

The authors obtained PBMCs from roughly 10 ml of fresh peripheral blood. As for this clonotype: As yet, its antigen is unknown.

CDR3 length equals 15 residues. V lost 7 bases and J lost 0; bases outside the gene matches: 6. Germline-derived CDR1 and CDR2 are SNHLY and FYNNEI. The investigators amplified TCR beta CDR3 regions from RNA transcripts. When the TCR CDR3 underwent first-round RT-PCR, the HTBI primer set was used. MiXCR, run by TCRdb on the multiplex PCR reads, gives a single entry per CDR3 protein. The data hold about 52,000 distinct CDR3 sequences, with over 40% observed a single time. The chain employs TRBV2 and TRBJ2-1; 7 bases are shared with TRBD1. The clonotype was recovered from a woman aged 45-65 years with Graves' ophthalmopathy. The sample was blood. This CDR3 is CASISRQGSYNEQFF. In DNA form, the CDR3 reads TGTGCCAGCATTTCAAGACAGGGCTCCTACAATGAGCAGTTCTTC.